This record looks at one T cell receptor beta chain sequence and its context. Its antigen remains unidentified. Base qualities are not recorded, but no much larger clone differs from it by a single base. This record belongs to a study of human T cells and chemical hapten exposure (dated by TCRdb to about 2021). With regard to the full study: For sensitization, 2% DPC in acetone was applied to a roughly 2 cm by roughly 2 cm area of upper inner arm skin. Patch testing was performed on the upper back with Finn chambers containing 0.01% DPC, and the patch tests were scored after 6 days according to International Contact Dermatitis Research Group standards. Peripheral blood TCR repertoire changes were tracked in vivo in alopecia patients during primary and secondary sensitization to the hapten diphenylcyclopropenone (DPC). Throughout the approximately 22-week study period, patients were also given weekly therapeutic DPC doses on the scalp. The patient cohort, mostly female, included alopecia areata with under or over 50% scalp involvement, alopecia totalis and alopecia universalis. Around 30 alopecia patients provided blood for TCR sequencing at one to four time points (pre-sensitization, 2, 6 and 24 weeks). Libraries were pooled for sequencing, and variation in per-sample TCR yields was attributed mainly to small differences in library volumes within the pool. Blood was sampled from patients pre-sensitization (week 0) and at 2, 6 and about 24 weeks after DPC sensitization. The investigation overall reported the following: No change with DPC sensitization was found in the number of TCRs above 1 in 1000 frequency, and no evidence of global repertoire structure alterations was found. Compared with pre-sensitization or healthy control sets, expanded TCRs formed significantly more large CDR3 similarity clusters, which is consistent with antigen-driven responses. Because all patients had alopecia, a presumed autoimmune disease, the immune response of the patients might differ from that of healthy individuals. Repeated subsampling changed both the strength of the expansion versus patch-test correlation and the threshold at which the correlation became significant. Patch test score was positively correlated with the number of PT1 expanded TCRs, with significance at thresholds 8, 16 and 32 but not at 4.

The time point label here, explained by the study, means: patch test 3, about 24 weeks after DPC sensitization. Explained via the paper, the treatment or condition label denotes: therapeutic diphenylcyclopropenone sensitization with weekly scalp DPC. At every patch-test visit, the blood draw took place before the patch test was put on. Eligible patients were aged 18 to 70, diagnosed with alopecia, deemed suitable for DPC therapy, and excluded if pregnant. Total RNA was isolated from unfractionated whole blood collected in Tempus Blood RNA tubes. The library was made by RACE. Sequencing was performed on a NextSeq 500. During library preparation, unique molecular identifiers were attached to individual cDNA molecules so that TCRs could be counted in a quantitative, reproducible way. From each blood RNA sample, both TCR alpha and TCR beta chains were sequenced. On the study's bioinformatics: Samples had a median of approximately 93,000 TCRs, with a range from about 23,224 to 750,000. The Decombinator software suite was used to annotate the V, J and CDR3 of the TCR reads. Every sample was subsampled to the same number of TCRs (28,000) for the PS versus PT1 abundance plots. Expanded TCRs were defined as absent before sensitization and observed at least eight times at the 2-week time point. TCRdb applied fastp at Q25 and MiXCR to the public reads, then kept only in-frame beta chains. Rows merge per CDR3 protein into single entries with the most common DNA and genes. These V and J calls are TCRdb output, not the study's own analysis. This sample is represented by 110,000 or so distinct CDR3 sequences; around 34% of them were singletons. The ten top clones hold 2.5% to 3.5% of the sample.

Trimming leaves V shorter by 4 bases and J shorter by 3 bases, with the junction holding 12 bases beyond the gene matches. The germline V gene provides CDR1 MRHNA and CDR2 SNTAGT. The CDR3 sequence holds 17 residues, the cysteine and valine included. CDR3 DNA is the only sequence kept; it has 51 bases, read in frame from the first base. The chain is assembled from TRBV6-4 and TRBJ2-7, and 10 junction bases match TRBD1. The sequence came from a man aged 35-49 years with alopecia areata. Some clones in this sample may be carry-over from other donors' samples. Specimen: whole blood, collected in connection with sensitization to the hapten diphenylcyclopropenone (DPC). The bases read TGTGCCAGCAGTGTCCTAAACGGGACAGGGGACGACTACGAGCAGTACGTC. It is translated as CASSVLNGTGDDYEQYV.